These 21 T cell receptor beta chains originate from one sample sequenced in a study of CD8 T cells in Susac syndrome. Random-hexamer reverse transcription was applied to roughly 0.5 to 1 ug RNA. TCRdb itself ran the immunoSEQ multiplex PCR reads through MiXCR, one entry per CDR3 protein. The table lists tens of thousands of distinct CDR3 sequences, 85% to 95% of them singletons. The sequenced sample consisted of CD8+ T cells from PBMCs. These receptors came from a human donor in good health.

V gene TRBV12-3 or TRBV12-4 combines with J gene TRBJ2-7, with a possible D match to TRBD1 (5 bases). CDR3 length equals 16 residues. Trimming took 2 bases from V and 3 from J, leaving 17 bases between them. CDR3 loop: CASSLSSMDKRYEQYF. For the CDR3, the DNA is TGTGCCAGCAGTTTATCTTCTATGGACAAGCGCTACGAGCAGTACTTC.

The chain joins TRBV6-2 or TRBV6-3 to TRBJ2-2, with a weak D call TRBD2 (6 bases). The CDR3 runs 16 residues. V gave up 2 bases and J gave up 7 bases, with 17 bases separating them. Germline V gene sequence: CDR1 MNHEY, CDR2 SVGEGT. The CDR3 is CASSYGTVGANGELFF. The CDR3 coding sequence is TGTGCCAGCAGTTACGGGACTGTTGGAGCGAACGGGGAGCTGTTTTTT.

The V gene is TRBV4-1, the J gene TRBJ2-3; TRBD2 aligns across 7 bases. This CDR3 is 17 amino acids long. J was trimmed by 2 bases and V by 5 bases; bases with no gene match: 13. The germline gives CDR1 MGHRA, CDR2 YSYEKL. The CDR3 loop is CASSYPLEAGYTDTQYF. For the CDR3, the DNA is TGCGCCAGCAGCTACCCCCTCGAAGCGGGATACACAGATACGCAGTATTTT.

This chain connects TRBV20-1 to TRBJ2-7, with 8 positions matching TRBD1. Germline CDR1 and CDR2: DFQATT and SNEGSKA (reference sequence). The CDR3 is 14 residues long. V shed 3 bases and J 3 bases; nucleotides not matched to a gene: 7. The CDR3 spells CSARGTGRGYEQYV. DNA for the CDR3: TGCAGTGCTAGGGGGACAGGACGGGGCTACGAGCAGTACGTC.

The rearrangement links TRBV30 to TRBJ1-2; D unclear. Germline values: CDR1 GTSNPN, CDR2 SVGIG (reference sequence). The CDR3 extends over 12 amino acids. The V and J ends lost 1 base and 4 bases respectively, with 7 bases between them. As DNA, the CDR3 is TGTGCCTGGAGTGCCCCTGTCTATGGCTACACCTTC. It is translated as CAWSAPVYGYTF. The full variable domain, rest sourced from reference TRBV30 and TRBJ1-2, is SQTIHQWPATLVQPVGSPLSLECTVEGTSNPNLYWYRQAAGRGLQLLFYSVGIGQISSEVPQNLSASRPQDRQFILSSKKLLLSDSGFYLCAWSAPVYGYTFGSGTRLTVV.

Written as DNA, the CDR3 is TGTGCCAGCAGTCTTGGGGGAAGTGGCTACACCTTC. Protein sequence: CASSLGGSGYTF. The chain is built from TRBV27 and TRBJ1-2, with D possibly matching TRBD1 (5 bases). Germline V gene sequence: CDR1 MNHEY, CDR2 SMNVEV (reference sequence). There are 12 residues in the CDR3. The V end lost 5 bases, the J end lost 7 bases, and 11 bases lay between the germline ends.

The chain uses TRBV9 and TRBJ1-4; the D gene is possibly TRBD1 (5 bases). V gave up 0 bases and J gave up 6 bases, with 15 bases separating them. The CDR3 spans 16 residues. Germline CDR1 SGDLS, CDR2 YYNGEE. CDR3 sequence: CASSVASGQADEKLFF. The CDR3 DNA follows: TGTGCCAGCAGCGTAGCTTCGGGGCAGGCTGATGAAAAACTGTTTTTT.

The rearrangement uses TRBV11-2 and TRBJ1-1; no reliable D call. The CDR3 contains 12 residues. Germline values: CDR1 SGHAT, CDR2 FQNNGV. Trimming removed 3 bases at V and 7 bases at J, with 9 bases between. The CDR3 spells CASSLSGIEAFF. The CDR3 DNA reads TGTGCCAGCAGCTTGAGCGGCATTGAAGCTTTCTTT.

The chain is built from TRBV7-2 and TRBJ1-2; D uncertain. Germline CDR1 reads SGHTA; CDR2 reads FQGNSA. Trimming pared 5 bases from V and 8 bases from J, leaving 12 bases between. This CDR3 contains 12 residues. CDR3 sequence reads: CASSPRASGYTF. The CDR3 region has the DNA TGTGCCAGCAGCCCTCGAGCCTCAGGCTACACCTTC.

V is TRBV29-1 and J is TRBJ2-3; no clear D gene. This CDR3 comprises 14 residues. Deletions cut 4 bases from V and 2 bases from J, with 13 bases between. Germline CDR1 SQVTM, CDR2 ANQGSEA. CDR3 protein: CSVVESQLTDTQYF. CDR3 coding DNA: TGCAGCGTTGTAGAATCCCAGCTCACAGATACGCAGTATTTT.

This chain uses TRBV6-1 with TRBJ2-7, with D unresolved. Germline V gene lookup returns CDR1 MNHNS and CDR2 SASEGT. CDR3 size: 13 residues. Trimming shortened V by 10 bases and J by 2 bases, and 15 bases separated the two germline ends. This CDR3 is CATSSDAAYEQYF. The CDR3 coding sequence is TGTGCCACCTCGTCAGATGCAGCCTACGAGCAGTACTTC.

CDR3 sequence: CASKFSGDYNEQFF. CDR3 sequence (DNA): TGTGCCAGCAAATTTAGCGGAGACTACAATGAGCAGTTCTTC. The V call is TRBV28, the J call TRBJ2-1, with D perhaps matching TRBD2 (6 bases). The CDR3 runs to 14 residues. Germline values: CDR1 MDHEN, CDR2 SYDVKM. Trimming took 7 bases from V and 3 from J, leaving 13 bases between them.

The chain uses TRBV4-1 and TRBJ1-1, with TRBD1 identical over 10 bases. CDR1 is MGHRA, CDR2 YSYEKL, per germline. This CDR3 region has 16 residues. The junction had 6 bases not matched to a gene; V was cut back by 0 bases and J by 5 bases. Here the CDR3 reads CASSQDGGQGVTEAFF. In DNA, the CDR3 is TGCGCCAGCAGCCAAGATGGAGGACAGGGGGTTACTGAAGCTTTCTTT.

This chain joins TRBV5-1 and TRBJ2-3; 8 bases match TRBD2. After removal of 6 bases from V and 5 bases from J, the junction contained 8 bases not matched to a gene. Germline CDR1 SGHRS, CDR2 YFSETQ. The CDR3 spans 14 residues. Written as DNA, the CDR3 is TGCGCCAGCACCCAGGGACTAGGGATAGATACGCAGTATTTT. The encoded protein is CASTQGLGIDTQYF.

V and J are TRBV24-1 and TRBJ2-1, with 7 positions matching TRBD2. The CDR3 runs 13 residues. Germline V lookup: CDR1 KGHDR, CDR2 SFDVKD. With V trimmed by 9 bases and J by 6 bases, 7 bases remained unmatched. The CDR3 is CATRKREGNEQFF. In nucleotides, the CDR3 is TGTGCCACCCGAAAGCGGGAAGGCAATGAGCAGTTCTTC.

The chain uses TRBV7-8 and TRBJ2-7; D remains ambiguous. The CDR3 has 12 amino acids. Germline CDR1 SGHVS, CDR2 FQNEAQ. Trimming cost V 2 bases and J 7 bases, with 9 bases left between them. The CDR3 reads CASSLTTVEQYV. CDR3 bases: TGTGCCAGCAGCTTAACTACTGTAGAGCAGTACGTC.

The CDR3 nucleotides are TGTGCCAGCGGAACGGGGCTGTCCTACGAGCAGTACGTC. Translated, it gives CASGTGLSYEQYV. The V and J genes are TRBV10-3 and TRBJ2-7; D assignment may be TRBD1 or TRBD2 (5 bases each). Germline values: CDR1 ENHRY, CDR2 SYGVKD. Trimming took 10 bases from V and 1 from J, leaving 14 bases between them. The CDR3 is made up of 13 amino acids.

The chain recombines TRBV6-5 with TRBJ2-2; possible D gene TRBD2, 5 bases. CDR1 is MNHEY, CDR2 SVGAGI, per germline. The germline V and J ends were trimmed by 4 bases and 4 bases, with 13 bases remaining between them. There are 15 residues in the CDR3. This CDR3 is CASSFPGRSTGELFF. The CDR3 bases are TGTGCCAGCAGTTTTCCGGGAAGGAGCACCGGGGAGCTGTTTTTT.

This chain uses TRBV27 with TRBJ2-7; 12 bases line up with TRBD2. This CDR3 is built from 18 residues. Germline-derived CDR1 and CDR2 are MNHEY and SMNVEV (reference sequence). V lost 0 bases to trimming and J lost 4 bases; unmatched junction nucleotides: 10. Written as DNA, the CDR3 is TGTGCCAGCAGTTTATCGAGCGGACTAGCGGGACTCGGTTACGAGCAGTACTTC. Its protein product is CASSLSSGLAGLGYEQYF.

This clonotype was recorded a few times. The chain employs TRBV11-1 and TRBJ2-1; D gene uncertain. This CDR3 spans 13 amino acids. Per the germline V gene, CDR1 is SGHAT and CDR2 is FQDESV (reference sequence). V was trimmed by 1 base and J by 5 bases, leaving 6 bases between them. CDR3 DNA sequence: TGTGCCAGCAGCTTAGAACAGAACAATGAGCAGTTCTTC. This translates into CASSLEQNNEQFF.

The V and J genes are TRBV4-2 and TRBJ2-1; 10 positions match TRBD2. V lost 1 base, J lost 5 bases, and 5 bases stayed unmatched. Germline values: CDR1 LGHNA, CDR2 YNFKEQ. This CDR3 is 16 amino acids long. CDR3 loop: CASSQASGRPDNEQFF. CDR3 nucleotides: TGTGCCAGCAGCCAAGCTAGCGGGAGACCTGACAATGAGCAGTTCTTC.